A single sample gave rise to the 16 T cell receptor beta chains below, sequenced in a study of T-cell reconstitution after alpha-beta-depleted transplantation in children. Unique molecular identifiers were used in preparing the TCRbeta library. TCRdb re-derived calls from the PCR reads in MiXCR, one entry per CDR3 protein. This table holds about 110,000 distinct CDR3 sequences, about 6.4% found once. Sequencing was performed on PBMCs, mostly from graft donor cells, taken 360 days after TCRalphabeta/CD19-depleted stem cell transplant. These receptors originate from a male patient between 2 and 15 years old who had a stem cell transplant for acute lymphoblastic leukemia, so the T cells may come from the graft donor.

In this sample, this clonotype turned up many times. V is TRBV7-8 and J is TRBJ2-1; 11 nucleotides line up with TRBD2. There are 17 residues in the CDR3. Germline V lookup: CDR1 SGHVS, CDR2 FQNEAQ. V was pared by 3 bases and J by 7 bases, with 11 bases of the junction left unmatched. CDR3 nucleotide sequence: TGTGCCAGCAGCTTGGCTGCCGGGACTAGCGGACGTAATGAGCAGTTCTTC. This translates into CASSLAAGTSGRNEQFF.

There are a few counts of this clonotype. The CDR3 reads CASSVEGGKETQYF. CDR3 DNA sequence: TGTGCCAGCAGCGTCGAGGGGGGAAAAGAGACCCAGTACTTC. The rearrangement joins TRBV9 to TRBJ2-5; D assignment may be TRBD1 or TRBD2 (6 bases each). The CDR3 is 14 amino acids. V lost 2 bases and J 3 bases, leaving 11 bases between the germline ends. Per the germline V gene, CDR1 is SGDLS and CDR2 is YYNGEE.

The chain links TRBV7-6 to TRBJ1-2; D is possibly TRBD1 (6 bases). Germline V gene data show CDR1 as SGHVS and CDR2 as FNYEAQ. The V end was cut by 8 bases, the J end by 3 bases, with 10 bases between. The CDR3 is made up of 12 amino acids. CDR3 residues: CASGGPDYGYTF. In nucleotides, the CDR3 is TGTGCCAGCGGGGGGCCGGACTATGGCTACACCTTC.

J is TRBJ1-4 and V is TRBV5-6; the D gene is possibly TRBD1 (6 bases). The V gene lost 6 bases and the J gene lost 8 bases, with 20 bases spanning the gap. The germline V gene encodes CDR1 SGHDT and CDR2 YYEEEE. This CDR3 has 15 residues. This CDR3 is CASTTLGGRPEKLFF. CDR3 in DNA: TGTGCCAGCACCACTTTGGGGGGCAGACCCGAAAAACTGTTTTTT.

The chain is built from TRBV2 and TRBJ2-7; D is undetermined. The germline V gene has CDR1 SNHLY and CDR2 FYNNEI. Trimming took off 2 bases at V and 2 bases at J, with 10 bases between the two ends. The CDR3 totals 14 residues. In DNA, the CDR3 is TGTGCCAGCAGTGAAAGGCCAAACACCTACGAGCAGTACTTC. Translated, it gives CASSERPNTYEQYF. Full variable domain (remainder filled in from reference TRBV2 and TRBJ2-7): EPEVTQTPSHQVTQMGQEVILRCVPISNHLYFYWYRQILGQKVEFLVSFYNNEISEKSEIFDDQFSVERPDGSNFTLKIRSTKLEDSAMYFCASSERPNTYEQYFGPGTRLTVT.

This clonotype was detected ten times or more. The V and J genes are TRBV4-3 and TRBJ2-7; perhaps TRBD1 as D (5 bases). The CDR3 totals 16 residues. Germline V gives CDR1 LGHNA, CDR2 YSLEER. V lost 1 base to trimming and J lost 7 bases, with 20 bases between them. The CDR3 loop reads CASSQARARFATEQYF. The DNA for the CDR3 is TGCGCCAGCAGCCAAGCCAGGGCGAGATTCGCTACGGAGCAGTACTTC.

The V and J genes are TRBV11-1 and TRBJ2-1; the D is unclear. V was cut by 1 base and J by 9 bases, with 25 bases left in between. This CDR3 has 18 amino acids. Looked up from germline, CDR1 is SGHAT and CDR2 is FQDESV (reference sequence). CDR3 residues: CASSLGFGRFAPTREQFF. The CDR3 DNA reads TGTGCCAGCAGCTTAGGATTCGGAAGGTTTGCTCCAACACGTGAGCAGTTCTTC.

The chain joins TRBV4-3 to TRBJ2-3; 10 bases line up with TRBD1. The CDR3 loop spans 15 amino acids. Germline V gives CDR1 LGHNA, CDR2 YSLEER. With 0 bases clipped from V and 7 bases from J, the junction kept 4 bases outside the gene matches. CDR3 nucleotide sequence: TGCGCCAGCAGCCAAGACCGGGACAGGGGATATACGCAGTATTTT. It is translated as CASSQDRDRGYTQYF.

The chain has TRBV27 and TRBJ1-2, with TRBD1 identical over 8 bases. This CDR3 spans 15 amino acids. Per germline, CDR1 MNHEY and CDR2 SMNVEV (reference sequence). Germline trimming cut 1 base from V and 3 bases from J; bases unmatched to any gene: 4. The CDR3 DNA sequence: TGTGCCAGCAGTTTATACCAGGGGGCGTACTATGGCTACACCTTC. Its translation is CASSLYQGAYYGYTF.

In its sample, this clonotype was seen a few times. The CDR3 nucleotides read TGTGCCAGCAGCCCCGGGGCCGGGGCCAACGTCCTGACTTTC. Translated: CASSPGAGANVLTF. V is TRBV9 and J is TRBJ2-6, with D perhaps assigned TRBD1 or TRBD2 (5 bases each). There are 14 residues in the CDR3. The V end lost 4 bases, the J end lost 4 bases, and 9 bases lay between the germline ends. Germline CDR1 reads SGDLS; CDR2 reads YYNGEE. Full variable domain (remainder filled in from reference TRBV9 and TRBJ2-6): DSGVTQTPKHLITATGQRVTLRCSPRSGDLSVYWYQQSLDQGLQFLIQYYNGEERAKGNILERFSAQQFPDLHSELNLSSLELGDSALYFCASSPGAGANVLTFGAGSRLTVL.

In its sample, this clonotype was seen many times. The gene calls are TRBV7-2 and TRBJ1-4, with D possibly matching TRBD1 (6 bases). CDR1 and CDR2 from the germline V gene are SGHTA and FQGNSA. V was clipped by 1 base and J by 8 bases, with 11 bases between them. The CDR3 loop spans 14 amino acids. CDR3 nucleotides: TGTGCCAGCAGCTTAGTACAGGGTACCGAAAAACTGTTTTTT. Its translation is CASSLVQGTEKLFF.

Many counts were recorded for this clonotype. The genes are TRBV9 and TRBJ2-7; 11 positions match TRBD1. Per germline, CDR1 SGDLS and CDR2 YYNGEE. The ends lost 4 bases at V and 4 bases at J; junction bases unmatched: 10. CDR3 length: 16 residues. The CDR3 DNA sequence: TGTGCCAGCAGCCCCACGGGGACAGGGGGAGTATACGAGCAGTACTTC. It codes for CASSPTGTGGVYEQYF.

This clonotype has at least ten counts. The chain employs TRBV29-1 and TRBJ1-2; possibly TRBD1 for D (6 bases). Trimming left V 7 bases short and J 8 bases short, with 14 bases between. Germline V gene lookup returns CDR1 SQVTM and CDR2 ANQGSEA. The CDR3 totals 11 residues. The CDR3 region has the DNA TGCAGCGGGCGGACAGTTTACGGCTACACCTTC. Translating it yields CSGRTVYGYTF.

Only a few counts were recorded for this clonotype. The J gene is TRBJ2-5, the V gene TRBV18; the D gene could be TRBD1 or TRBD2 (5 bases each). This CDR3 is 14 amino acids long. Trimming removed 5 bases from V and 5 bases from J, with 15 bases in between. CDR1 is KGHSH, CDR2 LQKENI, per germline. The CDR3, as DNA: TGTGCCAGCTCATCATCGACGGGACGGGAGACCCAGTACTTC. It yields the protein CASSSSTGRETQYF.

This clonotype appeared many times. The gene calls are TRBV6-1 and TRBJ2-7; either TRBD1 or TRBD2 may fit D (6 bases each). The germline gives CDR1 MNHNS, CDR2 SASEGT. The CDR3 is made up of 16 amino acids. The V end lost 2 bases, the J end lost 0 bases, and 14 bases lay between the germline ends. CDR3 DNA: TGTGCCAGCAGTGAATTACCGGGGGCCTCCTCCTACGAGCAGTACTTC. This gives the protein CASSELPGASSYEQYF.

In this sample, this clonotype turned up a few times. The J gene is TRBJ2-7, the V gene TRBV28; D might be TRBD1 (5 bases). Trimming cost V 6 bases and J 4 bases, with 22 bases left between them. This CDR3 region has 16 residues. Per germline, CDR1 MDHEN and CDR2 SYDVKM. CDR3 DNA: TGTGCCAGCAGGTCCGTTCCAGGGAAAGCCCCTTACGAGCAGTACTTC. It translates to CASRSVPGKAPYEQYF.